The next 21 T cell receptor beta chains were all read from a single sample in a study of blood T cell repertoires in COVID-19. Profiling relied on immunoSEQ multiplex PCR, and the TCRdb table lists in-frame clones only, not all of them. The sample shows fewer than 250,000 clones, roughly 80% of them seen only once. The sample was peripheral blood. These receptors all come from a man between 60 and 75 years old with acute or convalescent COVID-19.

This chain connects TRBV5-4 to TRBJ2-1; perhaps TRBD1 as D (6 bases). V was cut by 3 bases and J by 10 bases, with 14 bases left in between. This CDR3 contains 13 residues. Germline V gene lookup returns CDR1 SGHNT and CDR2 YYREEE (reference sequence). In nucleotides, the CDR3 is TGTGCCAGCAGCTCCCGCAGGGGTGAGGAGCAGTTCTTC. This translates into CASSSRRGEEQFF.

The chain joins TRBV5-1 to TRBJ1-4; 9 nucleotides match TRBD1. V trimming: 0 bases; J trimming: 6 bases; junction bases outside the gene matches: 3. Germline V CDR1 and CDR2: SGHRS, YFSETQ. The CDR3 contains 15 residues. The CDR3 reads CASSLEGTGHEKLFF. The CDR3 DNA reads TGCGCCAGCAGCTTGGAGGGGACAGGGCATGAAAAACTGTTTTTT.

The chain employs TRBV19 and TRBJ1-3, with TRBD1 matching over 8 bases. J was trimmed by 2 bases and V by 5 bases; bases with no gene match: 5. The CDR3 totals 15 residues. Germline lookup yields CDR1 LNHDA and CDR2 SQIVND (reference sequence). CDR3 DNA sequence: TGTGCCAGTAGTCTGTCGGGACAGGCTGGAAACACCATATATTTT. It is translated as CASSLSGQAGNTIYF.

The chain joins TRBV16 to TRBJ2-7; a weak D match, TRBD1 (6 bases). Trimming took 4 bases from V and 2 from J, leaving 15 bases between them. Germline V CDR1 and CDR2: KGHSY, FQNENV. There are 15 residues in the CDR3. CDR3 bases: TGTGCCAGCAGCCCTCAGGGGCTTAGGACCTACGAGCAGTACTTC. Its protein product is CASSPQGLRTYEQYF.

The V call is TRBV10-1, the J call TRBJ2-7; D is perhaps TRBD2 (5 bases). Germline-derived CDR1 and CDR2 are WNHNN and SYGVQD (reference sequence). Trimming took 6 bases from V and 0 from J, leaving 33 bases between them. This CDR3 region has 21 residues. Written as DNA, the CDR3 is TGCGCCAGCAGAGAAATTGGACGGGGAGCCGAGACCCGGCGAACCTCCTACGAGCAGTACTTC. Translation: CASREIGRGAETRRTSYEQYF.

This clone was seen just once. CDR3 amino acids: CASSTRYNEQFF. CDR3 nucleotides: TGTGCCAGCAGTACACGTTACAATGAGCAGTTCTTC. The V call is TRBV6-5, the J call TRBJ2-1, with D unclear. The V and J ends lost 5 bases and 4 bases respectively, with 6 bases between them. Looked up from germline, CDR1 is MNHEY and CDR2 is SVGAGI. CDR3 length equals 12 residues.

This clone has more than one count but fewer than ten. The chain links TRBV7-2 to TRBJ1-2; D may be TRBD1 (5 bases). Trimming took 1 base from V and 2 from J, leaving 11 bases between them. The CDR3 length is 15 residues. Germline lookup yields CDR1 SGHTA and CDR2 FQGNSA. CDR3: CASSLEGRVNYGYTF. The CDR3 DNA is TGTGCCAGCAGCTTAGAGGGCAGGGTGAACTATGGCTACACCTTC.

J is TRBJ1-1 and V is TRBV3-1 (or the pseudogene TRBV3-2); maybe TRBD1 (5 bases). The germline V gene has CDR1 LGHDT and CDR2 YNNKEL (reference sequence). This CDR3 has 10 amino acids. V was clipped by 9 bases and J by 8 bases, with 10 bases between them. The CDR3 sequence is CARSRTEAFF. The DNA for the CDR3 is TGTGCCAGATCGCGGACAGAAGCTTTCTTT.

The chain combines TRBV4-3 with TRBJ2-3, with 8 bases lining up with TRBD2. Germline CDR1 LGHNA, CDR2 YSLEER. The V gene end was trimmed by 0 bases and the J gene end by 0 bases; junction bases not matched to a gene: 8. The CDR3 covers 18 residues. The CDR3 bases are TGCGCCAGCAGCCAAGATGAGACGCGGGGGGAAAGCACAGATACGCAGTATTTT. Amino acid sequence: CASSQDETRGESTDTQYF.

In this sample, this clone turned up a few times. The chain uses TRBV4-1 and TRBJ2-1; D may be TRBD2 (6 bases). This CDR3 has 16 residues. V dropped 1 base and J dropped 4 bases, with 14 bases sitting between them. Germline V gene lookup returns CDR1 MGHRA and CDR2 YSYEKL. The CDR3 DNA reads TGCGCCAGCAGCCAAGTAGCGGCTAACGGGTACAATGAGCAGTTCTTC. Its translation: CASSQVAANGYNEQFF.

The chain employs TRBV7-2 and TRBJ1-2, with 10 bases identical to TRBD1. This CDR3 has 18 amino acids. Germline CDR1 and CDR2: SGHTA and FQGNSA. The J segment lost 6 bases and the V segment lost 3 bases, leaving 16 bases of the junction unmatched. CDR3 bases: TGTGCCAGCAGCTTGACCCGGGACAGGGGTTATCGGGCTAATGGCTACACCTTC. Its translation: CASSLTRDRGYRANGYTF.

V and J are TRBV2 and TRBJ2-2; TRBD1 is a possible D gene (6 bases). This CDR3 spans 14 amino acids. Trimming stripped 6 bases from V and 6 bases from J, with 14 bases between. CDR1 is SNHLY, CDR2 FYNNEI, per germline. CDR3 region: CASSLTGSAGELFF. The CDR3 DNA is TGTGCCAGCAGCCTTACAGGGTCAGCCGGGGAGCTGTTTTTT.

The chain is built from TRBV24-1 and TRBJ2-3; D might be TRBD1 (6 bases). Trimming removed 7 bases from V and 2 bases from J, with 12 bases in between. CDR1 and CDR2 (germline): KGHDR, SFDVKD. This CDR3 region has 14 residues. The CDR3 is CATSGRDNTDTQYF. Written as DNA, the CDR3 is TGTGCCACCAGCGGCCGGGACAACACAGATACGCAGTATTTT.

This sequence joins TRBV9 and TRBJ1-6; a possible D gene is TRBD1 (6 bases). V dropped 1 base and J dropped 8 bases, with 16 bases sitting between them. The CDR3 runs to 16 residues. From germline, CDR1 is SGDLS and CDR2 YYNGEE. The CDR3 coding sequence is TGTGCCAGCAGCGTATCAGAGGCGGGGGGCTATTCACCCCTCCACTTT. This translates into CASSVSEAGGYSPLHF.

The chain employs TRBV7-8 and TRBJ2-3; 11 positions agree with TRBD2. The CDR3 contains 16 residues. Germline CDR1 and CDR2: SGHVS and FQNEAQ. After removal of 0 bases from V and 14 bases from J, the junction contained 13 bases not matched to a gene. The chain's CDR3 is CASSLARLAGGIKGYF. In DNA, the CDR3 is TGTGCCAGCAGCTTAGCCCGGCTAGCGGGAGGTATAAAGGGGTATTTT.

The chain is built from TRBV12-5 and TRBJ2-1, with TRBD2 matching 7 bases. Germline loops: CDR1 LGHNT, CDR2 FRNRAP. The CDR3 spans 13 residues. V lost 7 bases to trimming and J lost 8 bases; unmatched junction nucleotides: 8. This CDR3 is CASAPRGGDEQFF. The CDR3 DNA follows: TGTGCTAGTGCCCCCCGGGGAGGGGATGAGCAGTTCTTC.

The chain couples TRBV28 to TRBJ2-1; 8 positions agree with TRBD2. V shed 7 bases, J shed 5 bases, and the junction held 10 bases outside the gene matches. Per the germline V gene, CDR1 is MDHEN and CDR2 is SYDVKM. The CDR3 is 15 residues long. The CDR3 bases are TGTGCCAGCACCATTGGGACTAGATCCGACAATGAGCAGTTCTTC. This sequence encodes CASTIGTRSDNEQFF.

The gene calls are TRBV18 and TRBJ1-5; 10 nucleotides agree with TRBD1. CDR1 KGHSH and CDR2 LQKENI come from the germline V gene. This CDR3 is 18 amino acids long. With 5 bases clipped from V and 1 base from J, the junction kept 11 bases outside the gene matches. The CDR3 is CASSKGDRGFVSNQPQHF. In DNA form, the CDR3 reads TGTGCCAGCTCAAAGGGGGACAGGGGTTTTGTGAGCAATCAGCCCCAGCATTTT.

The chain links TRBV9 to TRBJ2-3, with 11 nucleotides matching TRBD2. The CDR3 runs to 16 residues. V shed 0 bases and J 5 bases; nucleotides not matched to a gene: 5. Germline V gene sequence: CDR1 SGDLS, CDR2 YYNGEE. CDR3 coding DNA: TGTGCCAGCAGCGTAGTAGCGGGGGGGTTCAGAGATACGCAGTATTTT. It yields the protein CASSVVAGGFRDTQYF.

The rearrangement links TRBV18 to TRBJ2-7, with 9 bases that match TRBD1. Germline V gene lookup returns CDR1 KGHSH and CDR2 LQKENI. The CDR3 length is 18 residues. J lost 2 bases, V lost 2 bases, and 13 bases had no gene match. CDR3 sequence (DNA): TGTGCCAGCTCACCATTTCAGGACAGGGGAATCCTTGCCTACGAGCAGTACTTC. Protein product: CASSPFQDRGILAYEQYF.

This rearrangement joins TRBV10-3 to TRBJ1-1; 8 bases line up with TRBD1. This CDR3 is built from 16 residues. V lost 6 bases and J lost 5; bases outside the gene matches: 14. Per germline, CDR1 ENHRY and CDR2 SYGVKD. Here the CDR3 DNA reads TGTGCCATCAGCTCATCCCGGACAGGGTCGGAAACTGAAGCTTTCTTT. Residues: CAISSSRTGSETEAFF.